Sequencing of this T cell receptor beta chain was carried out in a study of blood T cell repertoires in COVID-19. Across the whole study: Samples came from the United States, Italy and Spain, spanning acute and convalescent COVID-19.

The V gene lost 5 bases and the J gene lost 4 bases, with 8 bases spanning the gap. Germline V gene lookup returns CDR1 SNHLY and CDR2 FYNNEI. The CDR3 has 12 amino acids. Assay used: immunoSEQ multiplex PCR; TCRdb lists only in-frame clones, some missing. The data contain 200,000 to 250,000 clones, under 90% of them singletons. The sequence was collected from a woman aged 55 to 70 who had recovered from COVID-19. V usage is TRBV2 and J usage is TRBJ1-1; no reliable D call. The sample taken for sequencing was peripheral blood. In nucleotides, the CDR3 is TGTGCCAGCAGTAGCCTGCCCACTGAAGCTTTCTTT. This gives the protein CASSSLPTEAFF.